The clone carrying this T cell receptor (beta chain) appeared a few times. Original processing notes: Scientists estimated how many nucleated cells there were by amplifying reference gene primers. The method was immunoSEQ multiplex PCR; TCRdb's version includes in-frame clones alone and lacks a portion of them. The V and J calls and clone size were taken over from that table, and D and trimming were inferred from the DNA. This repertoire shows approximately 100,000 clones, 70% to 80% found once; its top ten account for 20%. This entry is derived from a study of blood T cell repertoires in COVID-19. Study summary: Whether acute or convalescent, the COVID-19 samples came from the United States, Italy and Spain. T cells, B-cell-depleted T cells, or PBMCs provided the cDNA or gDNA that served as material.

Germline trimming cut 5 bases from V and 5 bases from J; bases unmatched to any gene: 6. The CDR3 length is 15 residues. Per the germline V gene, CDR1 is SGHNT and CDR2 is YYREEE (reference sequence). This TCR was recovered from a man aged 65-85 years with active or convalescent COVID-19. The rearrangement uses TRBV5-4 and TRBJ2-2, with 10 bases identical to TRBD2. The sample was peripheral blood. CDR3 in amino acids: CASRGSGRKTGELFF. CDR3 DNA sequence: TGTGCCAGCAGGGGTAGCGGGAGGAAAACCGGGGAGCTGTTTTTT.